One and the same sample provided the 23 T cell receptor beta chains below, sequenced in a study of blood T cell repertoires in COVID-19. Produced via immunoSEQ multiplex PCR; TCRdb's table is partial and in-frame only. The sample contains 490,000 or so clones, 80% to 90% of which appear only once. The source material was PBMCs or T cells enriched from blood (not recorded which). These receptors came from a woman aged 55-70 years who had recovered from COVID-19.

The rearrangement joins TRBV19 to TRBJ1-5; 10 nucleotides align to TRBD1. There are 15 residues in the CDR3. V lost 5 bases, J lost 5 bases, and 6 bases stayed unmatched. Germline V CDR1 and CDR2: LNHDA, SQIVND (reference sequence). CDR3 sequence reads: CASSGSGTGDQPQHF. The DNA of the CDR3 is TGTGCCAGTAGTGGGTCCGGGACAGGGGATCAGCCCCAGCATTTT.

The chain has TRBV2 and TRBJ1-4, with D unclear. CDR1 and CDR2 (germline): SNHLY, FYNNEI. Trimming shortened V by 6 bases and J by 8 bases, and 13 bases separated the two germline ends. The CDR3 consists of 13 residues. CDR3 DNA: TGTGCCAGCAGATCTCTCTCGGGGGAAAAACTGTTTTTT. Translating gives CASRSLSGEKLFF.

This clone was detected a few times. This sequence joins TRBV19 and TRBJ1-1; possible D gene TRBD1, 5 bases. The CDR3 covers 15 residues. The V gene's germline CDR1 is LNHDA and CDR2 SQIVND (reference sequence). Trimming removed 1 base from V and 4 bases from J, with 13 bases in between. The CDR3 protein is CASSIVRQGGTEAFF. DNA of the CDR3: TGTGCCAGTAGTATAGTAAGGCAGGGTGGCACTGAAGCTTTCTTT.

The rearrangement uses TRBV28 and TRBJ1-6, with 8 bases fitting TRBD1. Germline CDR1 is MDHEN and CDR2 is SYDVKM. The CDR3 runs 17 residues. J gave up 5 bases and V 5 bases, and 11 bases lay outside the gene matches. The CDR3 protein is CASSLQGAVGNNSPLHF. The CDR3 DNA follows: TGTGCCAGCAGTCTTCAGGGGGCTGTAGGCAATAATTCACCCCTCCACTTT.

V gene TRBV6-5 combines with J gene TRBJ2-7; 12 positions match TRBD2. The junction had 12 bases not matched to a gene; V was cut back by 8 bases and J by 7 bases. The CDR3 loop spans 15 amino acids. The germline V gene has CDR1 MNHEY and CDR2 SVGAGI. The CDR3 sequence: CASGESLAGGREQYF. CDR3 coding DNA: TGTGCCAGCGGAGAATCTCTAGCGGGGGGGAGGGAGCAGTACTTC.

The chain links TRBV25-1 to TRBJ2-4, with 11 bases identical to TRBD1. V shed 4 bases, J shed 6 bases, and the junction held 5 bases outside the gene matches. This CDR3 has 15 residues. Germline CDR1 reads MGHDK; CDR2 reads SYGVNS. CDR3 sequence reads: CASSVAGTGGNIQYF. DNA of the CDR3: TGTGCCAGCAGTGTAGCCGGGACAGGGGGAAACATTCAGTACTTC.

J is TRBJ2-4 and V is TRBV5-1; 7 bases match TRBD1. This CDR3 has 15 amino acids. In germline, CDR1 is SGHRS, CDR2 YFSETQ. V lost 3 bases and J lost 2; bases outside the gene matches: 5. The CDR3 spells CASSSRDSSKNIQYF. The CDR3 nucleotides read TGCGCCAGCAGCTCCCGGGACAGTTCCAAAAACATTCAGTACTTC.

The chain carries TRBV30 and TRBJ1-2; 7 nucleotides agree with TRBD1. Germline lookup yields CDR1 GTSNPN and CDR2 SVGIG (reference sequence). J was trimmed by 7 bases and V by 2 bases; bases with no gene match: 13. The CDR3 length is 15 residues. The CDR3: CAWSLDRAALGGYTF. CDR3 coding DNA: TGTGCCTGGAGTCTTGACAGGGCCGCACTGGGTGGCTACACCTTC.

This chain links TRBV10-1 with TRBJ2-3; 10 positions match TRBD2. The V and J ends lost 2 bases and 2 bases, in that order; junction bases with no gene match: 7. CDR3 length: 17 amino acids. Germline V lookup: CDR1 WNHNN, CDR2 SYGVQD (reference sequence). In DNA form, the CDR3 reads TGCGCCAGCAGTGAGGGGTTACTAGCGGGGAACACAGATACGCAGTATTTT. Amino acids: CASSEGLLAGNTDTQYF.

The chain recombines TRBV11-2 with TRBJ2-7; D is possibly TRBD2 (5 bases). Trimming left V 4 bases short and J 2 bases short, with 21 bases between. This CDR3 is 17 amino acids long. Germline loops: CDR1 SGHAT, CDR2 FQNNGV. Written as DNA, the CDR3 is TGTGCCAGCAGCTCCCGGCCCGTCCTAGCCATCACCTACGAGCAGTACTTC. Its protein product is CASSSRPVLAITYEQYF.

The chain recombines TRBV5-1 with TRBJ2-5, with TRBD1 as a possible D gene (6 bases). CDR1 is SGHRS, CDR2 YFSETQ, per germline. The CDR3 contains 15 residues. Trimming cost V 3 bases and J 4 bases, with 16 bases left between them. The CDR3 bases are TGCGCCAGCAGCTGGGGCCAGGGGCGCGGAGAGACCCAGTACTTC. Translated, it gives CASSWGQGRGETQYF.

The CDR3 region is CASSRTGGGYGYTF. The CDR3 nucleotides are TGTGCCAGCAGTAGGACAGGGGGCGGCTATGGCTACACCTTC. The chain combines TRBV27 with TRBJ1-2; TRBD1 matches 11 bases. Looked up from germline, CDR1 is MNHEY and CDR2 is SMNVEV (reference sequence). The CDR3 consists of 14 residues. With V trimmed by 5 bases and J by 4 bases, 3 bases remained unmatched.

The V call is TRBV19, the J call TRBJ2-1; 7 bases agree with TRBD1. Unmatched junction bases numbered 2, after V lost 5 bases and J lost 4 bases. The CDR3 loop spans 13 amino acids. The germline V gene encodes CDR1 LNHDA and CDR2 SQIVND (reference sequence). The CDR3: CASSSGQYNEQFF. The CDR3 DNA reads as TGTGCCAGTAGTTCGGGACAGTACAATGAGCAGTTCTTC.

J is TRBJ1-5 and V is TRBV19; 7 bases agree with TRBD1. CDR3 length: 14 residues. Germline V gene lookup returns CDR1 LNHDA and CDR2 SQIVND (reference sequence). V lost 5 bases, J lost 5 bases, and 6 bases stayed unmatched. The CDR3 bases are TGTGCCAGTAGTCCTCCCCAGGGGGATCAGCCCCAGCATTTT. This translates into CASSPPQGDQPQHF.

This clone appeared a single time. The chain links TRBV5-6 to TRBJ1-5; D perhaps matches TRBD1 (5 bases). The CDR3 totals 13 residues. CDR1 SGHDT and CDR2 YYEEEE come from the germline V gene. Trimming left V 3 bases short and J 13 bases short, with 17 bases between. The DNA of the CDR3 is TGTGCCAGCAGCTCGGACATGGCCGCCAGTCAGCATTTT. Protein: CASSSDMAASQHF. The full variable domain, with the rest looked up from reference TRBV5-6 and TRBJ1-5, is DAGVTQSPTHLIKTRGQQVTLRCSPKSGHDTVSWYQQALGQGPQFIFQYYEEEERQRGNFPDRFSGHQFPNYSSELNVNALLLGDSALYLCASSSDMAASQHFGDGTRLSIL.

This chain uses TRBV5-1 with TRBJ2-3, with a tentative D call TRBD1 (5 bases). The CDR3 is made up of 13 amino acids. The germline gives CDR1 SGHRS, CDR2 YFSETQ. The V and J ends lost 3 bases and 1 base respectively, with 6 bases between them. CDR3 in amino acids: CASSSQGTDTQYF. CDR3 nucleotides: TGCGCCAGCAGCTCACAGGGCACAGATACGCAGTATTTT.

The chain links TRBV7-9 to TRBJ2-7, with D tentatively TRBD1 (6 bases). This CDR3 contains 13 residues. V gave up 2 bases and J gave up 5 bases, with 10 bases separating them. CDR1 SEHNR and CDR2 FQNEAQ come from the germline V gene (reference sequence). The CDR3 sequence is CASSLSGQHEQYF. The CDR3 nucleotides are TGTGCCAGCAGCTTAAGCGGACAGCACGAGCAGTACTTC.

This clone was seen a single time. The chain employs TRBV5-1 and TRBJ2-2, with D unclear. The CDR3 spans 14 residues. CDR1 is SGHRS, CDR2 YFSETQ, per germline. Trimming removed 3 bases at V and 2 bases at J, with 8 bases between. CDR3 sequence reads: CASSYSSNTGELFF. The CDR3 DNA sequence: TGCGCCAGCAGCTACAGCAGCAACACCGGGGAGCTGTTTTTT. Combining the CDR3 with reference TRBV5-1 and TRBJ2-2 gives the whole variable domain KAGVTQTPRYLIKTRGQQVTLSCSPISGHRSVSWYQQTPGQGLQFLFEYFSETQRNKGNFPGRFSGRQFSNSRSEMNVSTLELGDSALYLCASSYSSNTGELFFGEGSRLTVL.

This clone occurred once. V usage is TRBV5-1 and J usage is TRBJ2-1, with 8 positions matching TRBD2. Trimming cost V 2 bases and J 8 bases; bases outside gene matches: 6. The germline CDR1 and CDR2 sequences are SGHRS and YFSETQ. CDR3 length equals 14 residues. The CDR3 loop is CASSFSGREDEQFF. The CDR3 region has the DNA TGCGCCAGCAGCTTTTCCGGGAGGGAGGATGAGCAGTTCTTC.

This chain uses TRBV6-5 with TRBJ1-3; 8 nucleotides match TRBD1. J lost 4 bases, V lost 6 bases, and 8 bases had no gene match. Germline V CDR1 and CDR2: MNHEY, SVGAGI. The CDR3 runs to 15 residues. CDR3 bases: TGTGCCAGCAGCACAGGGGGGTCCCTCGGAAACACCATATATTTT. This sequence encodes CASSTGGSLGNTIYF.

This chain connects TRBV29-1 to TRBJ1-2; D may be TRBD1 (5 bases). V lost 0 bases and J lost 7, with 12 bases in between. This CDR3 has 13 residues. Germline V CDR1 and CDR2: SQVTM, ANQGSEA. The CDR3 is CSVEDRLQAGYTF. The CDR3 DNA reads as TGCAGCGTTGAAGACAGGCTACAGGCTGGCTACACCTTC.

The J gene is TRBJ1-2, the V gene TRBV7-2; D possibly corresponds to TRBD1 (6 bases). The CDR3 covers 12 residues. Germline assignment: CDR1 SGHTA and CDR2 FQGNSA. Trimming removed 5 bases at V and 9 bases at J, with 13 bases between. The CDR3 DNA reads as TGTGCCAGCAGCCTCCCACAGGGACGCTACACCTTC. Its protein product is CASSLPQGRYTF.

The chain uses TRBV30 and TRBJ1-4; D gene ambiguous. The CDR3 extends over 15 amino acids. V dropped 0 bases and J dropped 1 base, with 9 bases sitting between them. Germline loops: CDR1 GTSNPN, CDR2 SVGIG (reference sequence). The CDR3 reads CAWSVMAGTNEKLFF. The CDR3 DNA is TGTGCCTGGAGTGTAATGGCGGGAACTAATGAAAAACTGTTTTTT.